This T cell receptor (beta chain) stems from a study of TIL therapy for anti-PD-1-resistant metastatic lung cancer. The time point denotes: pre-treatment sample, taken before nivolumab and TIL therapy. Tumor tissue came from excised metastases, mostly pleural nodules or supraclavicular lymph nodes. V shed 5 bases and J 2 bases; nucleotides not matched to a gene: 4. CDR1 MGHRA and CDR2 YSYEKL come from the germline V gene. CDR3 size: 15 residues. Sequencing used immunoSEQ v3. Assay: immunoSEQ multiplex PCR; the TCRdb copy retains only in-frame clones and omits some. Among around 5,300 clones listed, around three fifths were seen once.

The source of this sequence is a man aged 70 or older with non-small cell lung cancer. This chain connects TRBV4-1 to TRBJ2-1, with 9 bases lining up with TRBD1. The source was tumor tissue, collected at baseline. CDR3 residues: CASSMGQGPYNEQFF. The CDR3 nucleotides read TGCGCCAGCAGCATGGGACAGGGACCCTACAATGAGCAGTTCTTC.